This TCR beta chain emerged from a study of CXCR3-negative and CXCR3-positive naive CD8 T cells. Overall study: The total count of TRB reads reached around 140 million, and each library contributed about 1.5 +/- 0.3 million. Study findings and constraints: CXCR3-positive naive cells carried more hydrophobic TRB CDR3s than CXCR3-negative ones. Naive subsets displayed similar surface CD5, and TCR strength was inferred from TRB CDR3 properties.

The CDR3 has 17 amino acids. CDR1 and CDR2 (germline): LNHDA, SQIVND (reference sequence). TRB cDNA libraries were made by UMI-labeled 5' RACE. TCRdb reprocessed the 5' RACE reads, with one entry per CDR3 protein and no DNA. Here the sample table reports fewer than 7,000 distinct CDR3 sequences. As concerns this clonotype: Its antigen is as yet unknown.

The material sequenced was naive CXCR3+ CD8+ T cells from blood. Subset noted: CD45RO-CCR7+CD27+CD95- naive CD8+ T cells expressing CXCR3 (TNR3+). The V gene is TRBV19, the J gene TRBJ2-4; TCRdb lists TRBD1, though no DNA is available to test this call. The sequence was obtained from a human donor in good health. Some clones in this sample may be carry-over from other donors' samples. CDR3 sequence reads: CAGPGQGAFRAKNIQYF. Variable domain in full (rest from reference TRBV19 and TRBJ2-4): DGGITQSPKYLFRKEGQNVTLSCEQNLNHDAMYWYRQDPGQGLRLIYYSQIVNDFQKGDIAEGYSVSREKKESFPLTVTSAQKNPTAFYLCAGPGQGAFRAKNIQYFGAGTRLSVL.